This T cell receptor (beta chain) was identified during a study of cytomegalovirus exposure and HLA in healthy donors. Amplification used 60 Vbeta primers and 13 Jbeta primers. Some clones are missing from TCRdb's copy, which holds only in-frame ones; the method was immunoSEQ multiplex PCR. The table shows 60,000 to 80,000 clones, with less than 70% occurring only once. Overall study findings and caveats: Most of the TCR beta V segments (in an earlier analysis) were productive either about 90% or about 30% of the time. Later analysis reportedly placed an Asian-associated ancestry cluster below the roughly 700-donor mean in N-insertions.

In this sample, this clone turned up a few times. Its target is not known. The V gene's germline CDR1 is SNHLY and CDR2 FYNNEI. With 5 bases removed from V and 4 bases from J, the gap between germline ends came to 12 bases. This CDR3 spans 13 amino acids. The sample was PBMCs. The source is a man in his thirties or forties in good health and CMV-seronegative. J is TRBJ2-7 and V is TRBV2; tentative D call: TRBD2 (5 bases). The CDR3 DNA is TGTGCCAGCAGTTTTCTTCCGGGATACGAGCAGTACTTC. Its translation: CASSFLPGYEQYF.